The clone carrying this TCR beta chain has a count of ten or more. What it binds is not known. This CDR3 is built from 16 residues. Trimming stripped 1 base from V and 6 bases from J, with 13 bases between. Germline V gene data show CDR1 as SGHVS and CDR2 as FQNEAQ. The sample comes from a study of Graves' ophthalmopathy and Graves' hyperthyroidism. Among the hyperthyroidism patients, all were newly diagnosed, aged 18 to 65, with under 2 months' duration. Thyroid ultrasound, orbital computed tomography, TRAb, serum thyroxine and clinical symptoms formed the basis of diagnosis. From RNA, the CDR3 regions of TCR beta chains were amplified and sequenced. An initial RT-PCR round employing HTBI primers preceded a second-round multiplex PCR. TCRdb analysed the multiplex PCR reads with MiXCR anew, one entry per CDR3 protein. The sample includes over a million distinct CDR3 sequences, about two fifths seen only once; the top ten take approximately 12%.

Overall study findings and caveats: The authors also found most expanded thyroid clonotypes above 0.001 frequency in blood.

The sequence was obtained from an adult man with Graves' hyperthyroidism. Material: peripheral blood or thyroid tissue (not recorded which). This chain uses TRBV7-8 with TRBJ1-6, with a weak D call TRBD1 (6 bases). The CDR3, as DNA: TGTGCCAGCAGCTTAGTTCAGGGGAGGGGTAATTCACCCCTCCACTTT. Translation gives CASSLVQGRGNSPLHF.